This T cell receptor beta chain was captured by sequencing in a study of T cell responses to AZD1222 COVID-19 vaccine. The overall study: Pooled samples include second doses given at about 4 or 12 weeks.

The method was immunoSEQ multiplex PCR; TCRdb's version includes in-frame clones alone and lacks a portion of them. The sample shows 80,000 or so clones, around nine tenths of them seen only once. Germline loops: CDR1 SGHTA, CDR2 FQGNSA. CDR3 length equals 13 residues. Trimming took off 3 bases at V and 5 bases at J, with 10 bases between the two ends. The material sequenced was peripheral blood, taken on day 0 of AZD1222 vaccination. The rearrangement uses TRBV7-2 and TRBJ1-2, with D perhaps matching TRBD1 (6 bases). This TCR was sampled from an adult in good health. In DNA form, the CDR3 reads TGTGCCAGCAGCTTCAGGGGTAGTTATGGCTACACCTTC. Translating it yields CASSFRGSYGYTF. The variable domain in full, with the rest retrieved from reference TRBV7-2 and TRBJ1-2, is GAGVSQSPSNKVTEKGKDVELRCDPISGHTALYWYRQSLGQGLEFLIYFQGNSAPDKSGLPSDRFSAERTGGSVSTLTIQRTQQEDSAVYLCASSFRGSYGYTFGSGTRLTVV.